This is a list of T cell receptor beta chains from one sample in a study of T cell repertoires in cytomegalovirus infection. One entry per CDR3 protein, called by TCRdb with MiXCR from the reads. The profile shows approximately 550,000 distinct CDR3 sequences, approximately 17% of them singletons. Sequences were obtained from CD8+ T cells from PBMCs. These receptors came from a human donor in good health (CMV status not recorded). Some clones in this sample may be carry-over from other donors' samples. CDR3s include the opening cysteine and the closing phenylalanine or tryptophan. A D gene is named only where the DNA matches it firmly. Size is stated for part of the rows, as once, few or many counts, or as a class when the clone is expanded.

j_gene,abundance,v_gene,d_gene,CDR3nt,CDR3aa
TRBJ2-7,many,TRBV11-2,.,TGTGCCAGCAGCTTAGCGGTGGGGAAGTACTTC,CASSLAVGKYF
TRBJ2-4,many,TRBV15,.,TGTGCCACCAGCACCGGAATCGGGGACATTCAGTACTTC,CATSTGIGDIQYF
TRBJ2-3,once,TRBV6-6,.,TGTGCCAGCAGTTACCGGGACTTGACAGATACGCAGTATTTT,CASSYRDLTDTQYF
TRBJ2-7,many,TRBV6-2/TRBV6-3,.,TGTGCCAGCAGCCATCTGCTAGCGCGGTACGAGCAGTACTTC,CASSHLLARYEQYF
TRBJ1-1,many,TRBV2,.,TGTGCCAGCAGTGAAGGGGGACAGAACACTGAAGCTTTCTTT,CASSEGGQNTEAFF
TRBJ2-1,.,TRBV2,TRBD1,TGTGCCAGCAGAGGGACAGACGATGACAATGAGCAGTTCTTC,CASRGTDDDNEQFF
TRBJ2-5,.,TRBV9,.,TGTGCCAGCAGCTTTAGGCATCAGCTCGGGGAGACCCAGTACTTC,CASSFRHQLGETQYF
TRBJ2-1,many,TRBV27,TRBD2,TGTGCCAGCGCTACTAGCGGGAGGTACAATGAGCAGTTCTTC,CASATSGRYNEQFF
TRBJ1-1,.,TRBV6-5,TRBD1,TGTGCCAGCAGTTGGCAGGGGGGACACACTGAAGCTTTCTTT,CASSWQGGHTEAFF
TRBJ2-7,few,TRBV20-1,TRBD1,TGCAGTGCCGGGGACAGGGGCCTTTCCTACGAGCAGTACTTC,CSAGDRGLSYEQYF
TRBJ2-2,.,TRBV7-2,TRBD1,TGTGCCAGCAACGACCCAACAGGGGAGATGTTTTTT,CASNDPTGEMFF
TRBJ2-7,few,TRBV29-1,TRBD2,TGCAGCGTTGCAACCGGGACTACCTACGAGCAGTACTTC,CSVATGTTYEQYF
TRBJ1-6,once,TRBV6-1,.,TGTGCCAGCATTGGTTACAGGAGCTCCTATAATTCACCCCTCCACTTT,CASIGYRSSYNSPLHF
TRBJ1-1,.,TRBV5-1,TRBD1,TGCGCCAGCAGCCGGGACAGGGGAAGAGTGAACACTGAAGCTTTCTTT,CASSRDRGRVNTEAFF
TRBJ2-3,many,TRBV7-7,.,TGTGCCAGCAGCTTATCGGACACTAGCACAGATACGCAGTATTTT,CASSLSDTSTDTQYF
TRBJ2-7,many,TRBV20-1,.,TGCAGTGCTAACAGGGAGGTGAACGAGCAGTACTTC,CSANREVNEQYF
TRBJ1-5,.,TRBV7-9,.,TGTGCCAGCAGCCCAAAAAACAGGACGAGCAATCAGCCCCAGCATTTT,CASSPKNRTSNQPQHF
TRBJ2-1,.,TRBV20-1,.,TGCAGTGCCAGAGCGTCTAGCTCCTACAATGAGCAGTTCTTC,CSARASSSYNEQFF
TRBJ1-1,many,TRBV6-1,.,TGTGCCAGCAGTGGGTTACTACGGGGTAACACTGAAGCTTTCTTT,CASSGLLRGNTEAFF
TRBJ1-1,.,TRBV4-2,TRBD1,TGTGCCAGCAGCCAATCACAGGGGGAACACACTGTAGCTTTCTTT,CASSQSQGEHTVAFF
TRBJ1-1,many,TRBV7-9,.,TGTGCCAGCAGCTTACGGGGGGAGCCTGAAGCTTTCTTT,CASSLRGEPEAFF
TRBJ2-5,.,TRBV2,TRBD2,TGTGCCAGCAGTGGACTAGCGGGGCTCCAAGAGACCCAGTACTTC,CASSGLAGLQETQYF
TRBJ1-2,many,TRBV11-2,.,TGTGCCAGCAGCTTAACCGGACAGTACTACACCTTC,CASSLTGQYYTF
TRBJ2-5,.,TRBV7-7,TRBD2,TGTGCCAGCAGCTCAGCCGGGACTAGCGGCCAAGAGACCGAGTACTTC,CASSSAGTSGQETEYF
TRBJ2-1,few,TRBV6-6,.,TGTGCCAGCAGTTACTCGAGGGGCAGGGGTTCATACAATGAGCAGTTCTTC,CASSYSRGRGSYNEQFF
TRBJ1-5,many,TRBV28,.,TGTGCCAGCAGTCCTGCCGGGGCGAGAAATCAGCCCCAGCATTTT,CASSPAGARNQPQHF
TRBJ2-7,many,TRBV29-1,TRBD2,TGCAGCGTTGAAGGGGTACCGCGGGAGGGCCCCTACGAGCAGTACTTC,CSVEGVPREGPYEQYF
TRBJ1-2,.,TRBV29-1,.,TGCAGCGTTTCAGGGGACTATGGCTACACCTTC,CSVSGDYGYTF
TRBJ2-1,many,TRBV28,.,TGTGCCAGCAGTTCCGACTGGGCGGACTTAAACAATGAGCAGTTCTTC,CASSSDWADLNNEQFF
TRBJ2-4,many,TRBV6-5,TRBD1,TGTGCCAGCAGCCCGGGACAGGGAGGTTGGGCCAAAAACATTCAGTACTTC,CASSPGQGGWAKNIQYF
TRBJ2-1,.,TRBV4-1,.,TGCGCCAGCAGCCAAGGTAGCGGTGAGCAGTTCTTC,CASSQGSGEQFF
TRBJ2-3,few,TRBV5-4,.,TGTGCCAGCAGCTTGAGACGGGAGAGGGGCACAGATACGCAGTATTTT,CASSLRRERGTDTQYF
TRBJ1-1,.,TRBV4-1,.,TGCGCCAGCAAGGGCAGGATGAACACTGAAGCTTTCTTT,CASKGRMNTEAFF
TRBJ2-7,many,TRBV7-9,TRBD2,TGTGCCAGCAGCTTAGATAAAGCGGGAGGGCCAACCTACGAGCAGTACTTC,CASSLDKAGGPTYEQYF
TRBJ1-2,.,TRBV13,.,TGTGCCAGCAGCCGCCGGGGGACCTATGGCTACACCTTC,CASSRRGTYGYTF
TRBJ2-1,many,TRBV12-3/TRBV12-4,.,TGTGCCAGCAGCCCGACCCTTTACAATGAGCAGTTCTTC,CASSPTLYNEQFF
TRBJ1-1,many,TRBV7-9,.,TGTGCCAGCAGCTCTGCGTTGGCCGGACAAATTTTT,CASSSALAGQIF
TRBJ1-6,.,TRBV27,.,TGTGCCAGCAGTTTCCCCCGACCTAATTCACCCCTCCACTTT,CASSFPRPNSPLHF
TRBJ2-1,many,TRBV12-3/TRBV12-4,TRBD2,TGTGCCAGCAAGACTCTAGCGGGAGGGCCTTCTGAGCAGTTCTTC,CASKTLAGGPSEQFF
TRBJ2-7,many,TRBV7-8,TRBD2,TGTGCCAGCAGCTTAGCGCGGCTAGCGGGCTACGAGCAGTACTTC,CASSLARLAGYEQYF
TRBJ1-5,many,TRBV4-1,.,TGCGCCAGCAGCCAAGCGGGGGGGGGGTTTAGCAATCAGCCCCAGCATTTT,CASSQAGGGFSNQPQHF
TRBJ2-3,many,TRBV7-2,.,TGTGCCAGCAGCTTAGTGGAGGGAAGCACAGATACGCAGTATTTT,CASSLVEGSTDTQYF
TRBJ2-3,many,TRBV7-9,.,TGTGCCAGCAGCTTAGTGGACGCAAATACGCAGTATTTT,CASSLVDANTQYF
TRBJ2-1,many,TRBV4-2,.,TGTGCCAGCAGCCAAGAAGGACTCGTTTACAATGAGCAGTTCTTC,CASSQEGLVYNEQFF
TRBJ1-5,many,TRBV6-1,.,TGTGCCAGCAGTGAGGCCAGATTGGGGCAGCCCCAGCATTTT,CASSEARLGQPQHF
TRBJ1-5,.,TRBV12-3/TRBV12-4,.,TGTGCCAGCAGACCCGGGGGGAATCAGCCCCAGCATTTT,CASRPGGNQPQHF
TRBJ2-1,many,TRBV7-2,.,TGTGCCAGCAGTTCAAGGAATGCCCCCTACAATGAGCAGTTCTTC,CASSSRNAPYNEQFF
TRBJ2-5,.,TRBV2,TRBD1,TGTGCCAGCAGTGAATCGAGGATGACCGGGACAGGGAAAGAGACCCAGTACTTC,CASSESRMTGTGKETQYF
TRBJ2-5,medium-sized,TRBV3-1,.,TGTGCCAGCAGCCAAACCGCTGGACGGGACCAAGAGACCCAGTACTTC,CASSQTAGRDQETQYF
TRBJ1-1,.,TRBV18,.,TGTGCCAGCTCACCCATTGCCGGGATGAACACTGAAGCTTTCTTT,CASSPIAGMNTEAFF
TRBJ2-3,.,TRBV24-1,.,TGTGCCACCAGTGACCCCCAGACAATTAGCACAGATACGCAGTATTTT,CATSDPQTISTDTQYF
TRBJ1-1,.,TRBV20-1,.,TGCAGTGCTACCGAGGCTGAAGCTTTCTTT,CSATEAEAFF
TRBJ2-1,many,TRBV10-2,TRBD2,TGCGCCAGCAGGGAACCCCGACTAGCGGGAGACAATGAGCAGTTCTTC,CASREPRLAGDNEQFF
TRBJ2-2,.,TRBV5-1,TRBD1,TGCGCCAGCAGCTTGGCTCCAGGGGGTGATACCGGGGAGCTGTTTTTT,CASSLAPGGDTGELFF
TRBJ2-1,many,TRBV12-3/TRBV12-4,TRBD1,TGTGCCAGCAGTTTAGCGACAGGGTTAAACTACAATGAGCAGTTCTTC,CASSLATGLNYNEQFF